This T cell receptor (beta chain) was captured by sequencing in a study of technical replicates of blood from a handful of donors (dated by TCRdb to about 2017). Library creation used the immunoSEQ multiplex PCR assay. TCRdb re-hosts the immuneACCESS table, in-frame sequences only. Its copies lack some clones; in the studies checked, an unresolved V gene accounts for under half of them, and the cause for the rest is not known. The sample table shows approximately 70,000 clones, and approximately 94% are seen once. Around 0.37% of the sample lies in the top ten. On this clone itself: The antigen this receptor binds is unknown. No much larger clonotype is one base removed from it; base qualities were not supplied.

The germline V gene provides CDR1 MNHEY and CDR2 SVGAGI. Measured from the cysteine to the phenylalanine, the CDR3 is 14 residues long. The DNA shown is the 42-base CDR3, in frame from base 1. The junction shows trimming of 6 bases on V and 6 bases on J, plus 17 bases between the germline ends. The rearrangement combines TRBV6-5 with TRBJ1-1; a tentative D match to TRBD1 spans 6 bases. The origin of this receptor is a human donor in good health. The sequencing sample was made of T cells isolated from PBMCs. The CDR3: CASRRDTAGAEAFF. DNA sequence: TGTGCCAGCAGACGGGACACCGCGGGTGCTGAAGCTTTCTTT.